There are a few counts of the clone carrying this TCR beta chain. Its antigen is not identified. This entry belongs to a study of cytotoxic CD8 clonotypes in ibrutinib-treated CLL. TCRdb keeps only in-frame clones here, not all; method: immunoSEQ multiplex PCR. The repertoire holds some 200,000 clones, with nearly 80% as singletons. Trimming took 4 bases from V and 4 from J, leaving 15 bases between them. This CDR3 region has 14 residues. Germline lookup yields CDR1 SGHRS and CDR2 YFSETQ. General observations from the study: Patients had baseline clonality above age-matched healthy donors, and this clonality moved with circulating CD8+ T-cell counts. An increase in clonality occurred at ibrutinib response, followed by a return toward baseline at progression.

The TCR sequence derives from a human donor with chronic lymphocytic leukemia. This sequence joins TRBV5-1 and TRBJ2-7; maybe TRBD2 (6 bases). Here the sequenced sample was PBMCs, taken after 12 months of ibrutinib treatment. Here the CDR3 reads CASSPRLAGYEQYF. In nucleotides, the CDR3 is TGCGCCAGCAGCCCACGGCTGGCGGGATACGAGCAGTACTTC.